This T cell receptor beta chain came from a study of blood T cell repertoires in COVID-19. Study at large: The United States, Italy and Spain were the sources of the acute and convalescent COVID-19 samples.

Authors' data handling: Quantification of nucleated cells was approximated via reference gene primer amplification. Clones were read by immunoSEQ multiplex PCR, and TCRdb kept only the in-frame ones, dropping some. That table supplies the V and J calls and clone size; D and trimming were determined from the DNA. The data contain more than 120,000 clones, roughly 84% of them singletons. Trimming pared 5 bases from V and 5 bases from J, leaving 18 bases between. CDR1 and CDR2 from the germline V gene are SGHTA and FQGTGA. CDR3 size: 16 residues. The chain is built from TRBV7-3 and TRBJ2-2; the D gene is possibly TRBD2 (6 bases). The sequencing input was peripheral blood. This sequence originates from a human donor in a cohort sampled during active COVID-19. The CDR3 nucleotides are TGTGCCAGCAGCCCTAGCTTCTCGGGGAGGACCGGGGAGCTGTTTTTT. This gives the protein CASSPSFSGRTGELFF.